Presented here are 30 T cell receptor beta chains from one specimen sequenced in a study of T cell responses to AZD1222 COVID-19 vaccine (dated by TCRdb to the early 2020s). The method behind the library was the immunoSEQ multiplex PCR assay. This is the immuneACCESS table as TCRdb keeps it, with only in-frame sequences that have V and J called. A part of the clones is gone; compared with another copy, unresolved V genes explain less than half, and the rest is unexplained. The sample has 15,000 or so clones on record, more than 80% of them singletons. The top ten constitute about 40% of the sample. What this sample's time point label stands for: about 28 days (+/-7) after the second vaccine dose. Source: peripheral blood, taken 28 days after the second AZD1222 dose. These receptors originate from an adult who received the AZD1222 COVID-19 vaccine.

The gene calls are TRBV10-3 and TRBJ2-7; maybe TRBD1 (6 bases). The V gene's germline CDR1 is ENHRY and CDR2 SYGVKD. With 2 bases removed from V and 1 base from J, the gap between germline ends came to 9 bases. The CDR3 loop spans 14 amino acids. The CDR3 loop is CAISERQASYEQYF. The CDR3 nucleotides read TGTGCCATCAGTGAGAGACAGGCTTCCTACGAGCAGTACTTC.

DNA of the CDR3: TGTGCCAGCAGCCAAGGAAATGGCTACACCTTC. Amino acid sequence: CASSQGNGYTF. The chain links TRBV3-1 (or the pseudogene TRBV3-2) to TRBJ1-2; D gene unclear. CDR1 is LGHDT and CDR2 is YNNKEL in the germline V gene (reference sequence). V was pared by 1 base and J by 6 bases, with 3 bases between. The CDR3 is 11 residues long.

The genes are TRBV19 and TRBJ2-2; a weak D match, TRBD1 (5 bases). The germline gives CDR1 LNHDA, CDR2 SQIVND (reference sequence). The CDR3 has 17 amino acids. V shed 7 bases and J shed 1 base, with 19 bases lying between them. The CDR3 bases are TGTGCCAGTAACCACCCCAATGGGGCTGGGAACACCGGGGAGCTGTTTTTT. Its translation is CASNHPNGAGNTGELFF.

This clone was recorded only once. The chain recombines TRBV7-9 with TRBJ2-1, with D tentatively TRBD1 (5 bases). Trimming cost V 6 bases and J 6 bases, with 15 bases left between them. This CDR3 comprises 14 residues. The germline V gene has CDR1 SEHNR and CDR2 FQNEAQ (reference sequence). The chain's CDR3 is CASRDTQGFNEQFF. In DNA form, the CDR3 reads TGTGCCAGCAGGGACACCCAGGGATTCAATGAGCAGTTCTTC.

Only a few counts were recorded for this clone. The chain combines TRBV3-1 (or the pseudogene TRBV3-2) with TRBJ1-6, with D hard to call. V was cut by 1 base and J by 0 bases, with 4 bases left in between. The CDR3 contains 15 residues. The V gene's germline CDR1 is LGHDT and CDR2 YNNKEL (reference sequence). DNA of the CDR3: TGTGCCAGCAGCCAAGGTGGCTCCTATAATTCACCCCTCCACTTT. Translating gives CASSQGGSYNSPLHF.

J is TRBJ1-3 and V is TRBV29-1; no reliable D call. Germline CDR1 reads SQVTM; CDR2 reads ANQGSEA. The CDR3 has 15 amino acids. Deletions cut 7 bases from V and 1 base from J, with 17 bases between. The CDR3 sequence is CSAMIHVKSGNTIYF. CDR3 DNA: TGCAGCGCTATGATACACGTCAAATCTGGAAACACCATATATTTT. Full variable domain (rest looked up from reference TRBV29-1 and TRBJ1-3): SAVISQKPSRDICQRGTSLTIQCQVDSQVTMMFWYRQQPGQSLTLIATANQGSEATYESGFVIDKFPISRPNLTFSTLTVSNMSPEDSSIYLCSAMIHVKSGNTIYFGEGSWLTVV.

This clone was seen more than once but under ten times. The chain has TRBV28 and TRBJ2-3; D may be TRBD2 (5 bases). V was shortened by 7 bases and J by 2 bases, with 13 bases between the two germline ends. Germline assignment: CDR1 MDHEN and CDR2 SYDVKM. The CDR3 sequence is 14 residues long. This CDR3 reads CASTGGPFTDTQYF. The CDR3, as DNA: TGTGCCAGCACAGGCGGGCCCTTCACAGATACGCAGTATTTT.

The V gene is TRBV18, the J gene TRBJ1-6; D gene unclear. The CDR3 runs to 15 residues. The V and J ends lost 4 bases and 0 bases respectively, with 7 bases between them. CDR1 KGHSH and CDR2 LQKENI come from the germline V gene. The CDR3 loop is CASSQTSSYNSPLHF. The DNA of the CDR3 is TGTGCCAGCTCACAAACTAGCTCCTATAATTCACCCCTCCACTTT.

The chain carries TRBV11-1 and TRBJ2-3, with no clear D. V lost 1 base, J lost 4 bases, and 6 bases lay in between. This CDR3 is built from 13 residues. Germline CDR1 and CDR2: SGHAT and FQDESV (reference sequence). CDR3 DNA sequence: TGTGCCAGCAGCTTAGGACCATCAGATACGCAGTATTTT. Translating gives CASSLGPSDTQYF. Full variable domain (remainder filled in from reference TRBV11-1 and TRBJ2-3): EAEVAQSPRYKITEKSQAVAFWCDPISGHATLYWYRQILGQGPELLVQFQDESVVDDSQLPKDRFSAERLKGVDSTLKIQPAELGDSAMYLCASSLGPSDTQYFGPGTRLTVL.

The V and J genes are TRBV2 and TRBJ2-1; perhaps D is TRBD1 or TRBD2 (7 bases each). Per the germline V gene, CDR1 is SNHLY and CDR2 is FYNNEI. There are 16 residues in the CDR3. Trimming removed 7 bases at V and 12 bases at J, with 28 bases between. The CDR3 protein is CASKPSSGIIGGVQFF. The CDR3, as DNA: TGTGCCAGCAAGCCAAGCAGCGGGATTATAGGGGGCGTGCAGTTCTTC.

The chain has TRBV5-1 and TRBJ1-1, with D maybe TRBD1 (5 bases). Germline-derived CDR1 and CDR2 are SGHRS and YFSETQ. The CDR3 runs 16 residues. Trimming pared 0 bases from V and 1 base from J, leaving 13 bases between. CDR3 sequence: CASSLAGDSRNTEAFF. CDR3 nucleotide sequence: TGCGCCAGCAGCTTGGCCGGGGACTCGAGGAACACTGAAGCTTTCTTT.

This chain uses TRBV29-1 with TRBJ2-1; 9 positions match TRBD2. Losses at the gene ends were 6 bases for V and 8 bases for J; bases not matched to a gene: 8. Per the germline V gene, CDR1 is SQVTM and CDR2 is ANQGSEA. This CDR3 has 13 residues. CDR3: CSVGASGVYEQFF. In nucleotides, the CDR3 is TGCAGCGTCGGGGCTAGCGGGGTATATGAGCAGTTCTTC.

The chain combines TRBV5-1 with TRBJ2-2; 10 nucleotides align to TRBD2. V dropped 3 bases and J dropped 5; count of bases not matched to a gene: 4. The CDR3 is 15 residues long. Germline assignment: CDR1 SGHRS and CDR2 YFSETQ. The CDR3 nucleotides are TGCGCCAGCAGCTCACTAGCGGGGCGGACCGGGGAGCTGTTTTTT. This encodes CASSSLAGRTGELFF. Full variable domain (rest looked up from reference TRBV5-1 and TRBJ2-2): KAGVTQTPRYLIKTRGQQVTLSCSPISGHRSVSWYQQTPGQGLQFLFEYFSETQRNKGNFPGRFSGRQFSNSRSEMNVSTLELGDSALYLCASSSLAGRTGELFFGEGSRLTVL.

This clone came up once. The V call is TRBV11-2, the J call TRBJ1-4; the D is unclear. CDR1 and CDR2 (germline): SGHAT, FQNNGV. The CDR3 is 15 residues long. Trimming took 2 bases from V and 11 from J, leaving 18 bases between them. The CDR3 loop reads CASSLKVSGERKLFF. The CDR3 DNA follows: TGTGCCAGCAGCTTAAAAGTTAGTGGGGAGCGGAAACTGTTTTTT.

V gene TRBV28 combines with J gene TRBJ1-1; 7 bases agree with TRBD1. The CDR3 is made up of 18 amino acids. V lost 3 bases to trimming and J lost 2 bases; unmatched junction nucleotides: 15. Germline V CDR1 and CDR2: MDHEN, SYDVKM. CDR3 amino acids: CASSFLGSWDRINTEAFF. In nucleotides, the CDR3 is TGTGCCAGCAGTTTTTTGGGGAGTTGGGACAGAATTAACACTGAAGCTTTCTTT.

The chain is built from TRBV19 and TRBJ2-5, with D perhaps matching TRBD1 (6 bases). The CDR3 sequence is 15 residues long. The V and J ends lost 9 bases and 2 bases respectively, with 19 bases between them. CDR1 LNHDA and CDR2 SQIVND come from the germline V gene (reference sequence). The CDR3 loop is CASSLQGFLQETQYF. Here the CDR3 DNA reads TGTGCCAGCAGCTTACAGGGATTTCTTCAAGAGACCCAGTACTTC. The entire variable domain, with the rest obtained from reference TRBV19 and TRBJ2-5, is as follows: DGGITQSPKYLFRKEGQNVTLSCEQNLNHDAMYWYRQDPGQGLRLIYYSQIVNDFQKGDIAEGYSVSREKKESFPLTVTSAQKNPTAFYLCASSLQGFLQETQYFGPGTRLLVL.

This clone showed up just once. The chain joins TRBV11-2 to TRBJ2-7; D possibly matches TRBD1 or TRBD2 (5 bases each). V lost 1 base and J 2 bases, leaving 12 bases between the germline ends. Germline CDR1 is SGHAT and CDR2 is FQNNGV. The CDR3 extends over 15 amino acids. The CDR3 is CASSLGTGAPYEQYF. The CDR3, as DNA: TGTGCCAGCAGCTTAGGGACCGGGGCTCCCTACGAGCAGTACTTC.

CDR3 loop: CASSWGQGLWNGYTF. The CDR3 DNA reads as TGTGCCAGCAGCTGGGGACAGGGGTTATGGAATGGCTACACCTTC. The rearrangement links TRBV5-4 to TRBJ1-2; 10 bases line up with TRBD1. CDR3 length: 15 residues. The V and J ends lost 3 bases and 6 bases, in that order; junction bases with no gene match: 8. In germline, CDR1 is SGHNT, CDR2 YYREEE (reference sequence).

This chain joins TRBV12-3 or TRBV12-4 and TRBJ2-4; weak D call: TRBD2 (5 bases). This CDR3 spans 12 amino acids. V gave up 6 bases and J gave up 11 bases, with 14 bases separating them. The CDR3 spells CASRTIGSLQYF. CDR3 nucleotide sequence: TGTGCCAGCAGGACAATAGGGAGTCTTCAGTACTTC.

The rearrangement uses TRBV19 and TRBJ2-3; 8 positions match TRBD2. CDR1 LNHDA and CDR2 SQIVND come from the germline V gene (reference sequence). The CDR3 runs to 16 residues. V shed 4 bases, J shed 6 bases, and the junction held 12 bases outside the gene matches. The CDR3: CASSTPVGGATDTQYF. Here the CDR3 DNA reads TGTGCCAGTAGTACGCCAGTCGGGGGGGCTACGGATACGCAGTATTTT.

This clone has a single count. CDR3 protein: CASSIGYLDTQYF. For the CDR3, the DNA is TGCGCCAGCAGCATTGGATACTTGGATACGCAGTATTTT. The chain uses TRBV5-1 and TRBJ2-3; D is uncertain. Germline CDR1 reads SGHRS; CDR2 reads YFSETQ. V lost 4 bases and J lost 6, with 12 bases in between. This CDR3 contains 13 residues.

The chain recombines TRBV30 with TRBJ2-7; D remains unclear. Germline V lookup: CDR1 GTSNPN, CDR2 SVGIG (reference sequence). This CDR3 is 13 amino acids long. Trimming cost V 4 bases and J 1 base, with 11 bases left between them. The CDR3 reads CAWTIWDSYEQYF. Here the CDR3 DNA reads TGTGCCTGGACTATCTGGGATTCCTACGAGCAGTACTTC.

The chain recombines TRBV6-5 with TRBJ1-2; 8 bases map to TRBD1. Germline values: CDR1 MNHEY, CDR2 SVGAGI. V gave up 5 bases and J gave up 8 bases; unmatched junction bases: 13. The CDR3 runs to 15 residues. The CDR3 is CASSPGQGELVGYTF. The DNA for the CDR3 is TGTGCCAGCAGTCCCGGACAGGGCGAATTAGTAGGCTACACCTTC.

This clone appeared once. The chain employs TRBV6-4 and TRBJ2-7; TRBD2 might be the D (6 bases). V lost 4 bases and J 6 bases, leaving 16 bases between the germline ends. CDR1 is MRHNA and CDR2 is SNTAGT in the germline V gene. This CDR3 comprises 14 residues. CDR3: CASSVEGGRGEQYF. In DNA form, the CDR3 reads TGTGCCAGCAGTGTCGAGGGAGGCCGGGGCGAGCAGTACTTC.

V and J are TRBV6-6 and TRBJ2-7; 7 bases align to TRBD1. Germline V gives CDR1 MNHNY, CDR2 SVGAGI (reference sequence). CDR3 size: 15 residues. V was pared by 4 bases and J by 6 bases, with 12 bases of the junction left unmatched. CDR3 residues: CASSSTTGSVGEQYF. The CDR3 bases are TGTGCCAGCAGTTCTACGACAGGGAGCGTAGGCGAGCAGTACTTC.

The rearrangement links TRBV28 to TRBJ1-5, with D maybe TRBD1 (6 bases). The V end lost 6 bases, the J end lost 9 bases, and 18 bases lay between the germline ends. The CDR3 spans 14 residues. Per the germline V gene, CDR1 is MDHEN and CDR2 is SYDVKM. CDR3 region: CASSMDSRQGPQHF. The CDR3 bases are TGTGCCAGCAGCATGGACAGCCGTCAGGGGCCCCAGCATTTT.

The chain links TRBV29-1 to TRBJ2-5; the D is unclear. Germline assignment: CDR1 SQVTM and CDR2 ANQGSEA. V was clipped by 0 bases and J by 4 bases, with 15 bases between them. This CDR3 region has 15 residues. Here the CDR3 reads CSVEEWVSSRETQYF. CDR3 sequence (DNA): TGCAGCGTTGAAGAATGGGTTAGCTCGCGAGAGACCCAGTACTTC.

The genes are TRBV7-9 and TRBJ2-1; TRBD2 matches 9 bases. Looked up from germline, CDR1 is SEHNR and CDR2 is FQNEAQ (reference sequence). The CDR3 spans 16 residues. V was pared by 0 bases and J by 5 bases, with 5 bases of the junction left unmatched. This chain's CDR3 is CASSLASGGVNNEQFF. CDR3 in DNA: TGTGCCAGCAGCTTAGCTAGCGGGGGAGTTAACAATGAGCAGTTCTTC. The complete variable domain, with remaining parts taken from reference TRBV7-9 and TRBJ2-1, reads DTGVSQNPRHKITKRGQNVTFRCDPISEHNRLYWYRQTLGQGPEFLTYFQNEAQLEKSRLLSDRFSAERPKGSFSTLEIQRTEQGDSAMYLCASSLASGGVNNEQFFGPGTRLTVL.

V usage is TRBV5-4 and J usage is TRBJ2-2, with a weak D call TRBD2 (6 bases). Per the germline V gene, CDR1 is SGHNT and CDR2 is YYREEE (reference sequence). The CDR3 length is 17 residues. V was pared by 4 bases and J by 7 bases, with 23 bases between. CDR3 region: CASSDGGTAPLGGELFF. CDR3 nucleotide sequence: TGTGCCAGCAGCGACGGAGGGACTGCCCCTCTCGGCGGGGAGCTGTTTTTT.

The chain links TRBV2 to TRBJ1-3, with TRBD1 matching 10 bases. The junction had 8 bases not matched to a gene; V was cut back by 7 bases and J by 8 bases. The CDR3 covers 14 residues. Germline CDR1 SNHLY, CDR2 FYNNEI. The CDR3 loop reads CASKNRQGAYTIYF. The CDR3, as DNA: TGTGCCAGCAAAAATCGACAGGGGGCATACACCATATATTTT.